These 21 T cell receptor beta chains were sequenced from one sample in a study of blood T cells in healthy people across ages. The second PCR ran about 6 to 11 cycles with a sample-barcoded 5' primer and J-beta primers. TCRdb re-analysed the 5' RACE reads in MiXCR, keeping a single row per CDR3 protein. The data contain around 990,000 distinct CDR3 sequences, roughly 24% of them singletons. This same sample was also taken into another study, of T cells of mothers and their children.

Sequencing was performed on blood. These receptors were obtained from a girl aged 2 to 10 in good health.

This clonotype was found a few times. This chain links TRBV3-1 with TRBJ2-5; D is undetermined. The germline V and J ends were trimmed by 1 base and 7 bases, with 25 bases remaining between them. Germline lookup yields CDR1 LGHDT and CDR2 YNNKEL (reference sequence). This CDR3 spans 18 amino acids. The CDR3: CASSQGVLERTDDLTQYF. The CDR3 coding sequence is TGTGCCAGCAGCCAAGGCGTATTAGAGAGGACGGACGATCTGACCCAGTACTTC.

This CDR3 reads CSAVRQGRDEQYF. The CDR3 DNA reads TGCAGTGCTGTACGACAGGGGAGAGACGAGCAGTACTTC. This chain links TRBV20-1 with TRBJ2-7, with 8 bases that match TRBD1. The germline gives CDR1 DFQATT, CDR2 SNEGSKA (reference sequence). J gave up 5 bases and V 5 bases, and 8 bases lay outside the gene matches. The CDR3 has 13 residues.

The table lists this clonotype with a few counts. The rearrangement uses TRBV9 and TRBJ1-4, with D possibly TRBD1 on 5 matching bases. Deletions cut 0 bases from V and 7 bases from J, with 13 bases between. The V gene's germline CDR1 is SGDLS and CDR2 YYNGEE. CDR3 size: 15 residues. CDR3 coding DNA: TGTGCCAGCAGCGTAGAAGGGACGGTGATTGAAAAACTGTTTTTT. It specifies CASSVEGTVIEKLFF.

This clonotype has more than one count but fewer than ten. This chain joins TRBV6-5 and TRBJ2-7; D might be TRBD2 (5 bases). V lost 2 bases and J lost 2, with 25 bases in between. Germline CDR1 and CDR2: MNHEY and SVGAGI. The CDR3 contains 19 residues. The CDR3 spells CASSYKGWSSGVGTYEQYF. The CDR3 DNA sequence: TGTGCCAGCAGTTACAAAGGTTGGTCGTCCGGGGTAGGAACCTACGAGCAGTACTTC.

The CDR3: CASSQAREGAYGYTF. In DNA, the CDR3 is TGTGCCAGCAGCCAAGCTAGGGAGGGGGCTTATGGCTACACCTTC. This chain connects TRBV4-2 to TRBJ1-2; 7 bases fit TRBD1. This CDR3 spans 15 amino acids. Germline V lookup: CDR1 LGHNA, CDR2 YNFKEQ. The J segment lost 5 bases and the V segment lost 1 base, leaving 7 bases of the junction unmatched.

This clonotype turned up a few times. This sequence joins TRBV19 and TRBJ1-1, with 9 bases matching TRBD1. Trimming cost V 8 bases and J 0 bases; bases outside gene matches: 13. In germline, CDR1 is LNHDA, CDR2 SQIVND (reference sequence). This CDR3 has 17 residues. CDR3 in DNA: TGTGCCAGTTACTATTATGGGACAGGGACAATGAACACTGAAGCTTTCTTT. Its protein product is CASYYYGTGTMNTEAFF.

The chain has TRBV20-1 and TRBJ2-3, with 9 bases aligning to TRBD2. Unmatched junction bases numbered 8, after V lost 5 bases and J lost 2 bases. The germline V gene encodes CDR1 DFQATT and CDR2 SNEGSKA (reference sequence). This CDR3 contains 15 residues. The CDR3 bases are TGCAGTGCTGGGGGGAGCGGGGGGACCACAGATACGCAGTATTTT. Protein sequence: CSAGGSGGTTDTQYF.

The CDR3 sequence is CASSRTDNTEAFF. In DNA, the CDR3 is TGCGCCAGCAGTCGGACTGATAACACTGAAGCTTTCTTT. The genes are TRBV4-3 and TRBJ1-1; no clear D gene. The V and J ends lost 6 bases and 2 bases respectively, with 10 bases between them. The CDR3 runs to 13 residues. Looked up from germline, CDR1 is LGHNA and CDR2 is YSLEER.

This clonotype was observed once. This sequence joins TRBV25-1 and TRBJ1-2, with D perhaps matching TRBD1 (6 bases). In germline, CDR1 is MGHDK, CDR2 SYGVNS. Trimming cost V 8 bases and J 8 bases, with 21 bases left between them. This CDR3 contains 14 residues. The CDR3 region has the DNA TGTGCCAGCCTCCCCGGGGGCGGTAGATACGGCTACACCTTC. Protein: CASLPGGGRYGYTF.

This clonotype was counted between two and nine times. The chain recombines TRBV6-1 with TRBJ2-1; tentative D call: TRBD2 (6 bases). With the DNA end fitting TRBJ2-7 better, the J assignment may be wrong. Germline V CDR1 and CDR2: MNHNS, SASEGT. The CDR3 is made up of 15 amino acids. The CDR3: CASSDPGTSPYEQYF. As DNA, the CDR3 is TGTGCCAGCAGTGATCCCGGGACTTCTCCCTACGAGCAGTACTTC.

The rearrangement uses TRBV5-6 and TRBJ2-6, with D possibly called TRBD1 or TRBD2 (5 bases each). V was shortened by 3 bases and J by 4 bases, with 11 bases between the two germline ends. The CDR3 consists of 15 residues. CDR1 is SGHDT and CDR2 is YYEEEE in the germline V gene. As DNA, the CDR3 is TGTGCCAGCAGCTGGTCGGGGACCGGGGCCAACGTCCTGACTTTC. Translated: CASSWSGTGANVLTF.

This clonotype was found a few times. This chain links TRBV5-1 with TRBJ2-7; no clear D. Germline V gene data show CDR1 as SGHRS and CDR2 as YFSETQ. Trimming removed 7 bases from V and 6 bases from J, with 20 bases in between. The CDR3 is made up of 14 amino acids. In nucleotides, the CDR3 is TGCGCCAGCGGAAAGGACCGAAACACCGGCGAGCAGTACTTC. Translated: CASGKDRNTGEQYF.

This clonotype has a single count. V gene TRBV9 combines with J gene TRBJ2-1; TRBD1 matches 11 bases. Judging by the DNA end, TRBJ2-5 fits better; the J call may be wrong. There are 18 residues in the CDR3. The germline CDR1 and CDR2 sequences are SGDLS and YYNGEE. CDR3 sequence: CASSLSRDRGASKETQYF. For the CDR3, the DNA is TGTGCCAGCAGCCTTTCCCGGGACAGGGGGGCTTCTAAAGAGACCCAGTACTTC.

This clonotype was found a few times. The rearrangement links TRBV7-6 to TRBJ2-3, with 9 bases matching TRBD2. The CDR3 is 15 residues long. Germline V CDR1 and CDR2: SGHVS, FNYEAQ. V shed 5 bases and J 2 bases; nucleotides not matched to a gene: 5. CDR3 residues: CASSPWTSATDTQYF. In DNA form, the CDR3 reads TGTGCCAGCAGCCCCTGGACTAGCGCCACAGATACGCAGTATTTT.

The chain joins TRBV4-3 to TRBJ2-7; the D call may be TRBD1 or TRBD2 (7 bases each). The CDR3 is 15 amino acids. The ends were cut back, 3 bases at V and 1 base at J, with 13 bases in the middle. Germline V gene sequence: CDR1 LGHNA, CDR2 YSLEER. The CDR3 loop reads CASSQIQGGSYEQYF. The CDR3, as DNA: TGCGCCAGCAGCCAGATCCAGGGGGGGTCCTACGAGCAGTACTTC.

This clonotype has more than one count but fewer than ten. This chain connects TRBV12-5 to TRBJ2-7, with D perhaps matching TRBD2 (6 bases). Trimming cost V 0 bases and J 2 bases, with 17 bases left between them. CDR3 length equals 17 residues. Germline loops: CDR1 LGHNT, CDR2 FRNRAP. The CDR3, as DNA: TGTGCTAGTGGTTTGGTACTTGATGGGGGGAGTCCCTACGAGCAGTACTTC. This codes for CASGLVLDGGSPYEQYF.

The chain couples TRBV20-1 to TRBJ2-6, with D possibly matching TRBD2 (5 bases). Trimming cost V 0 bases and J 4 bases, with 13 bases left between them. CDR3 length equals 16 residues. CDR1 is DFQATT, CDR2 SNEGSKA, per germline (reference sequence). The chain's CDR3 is CSARDREGAGANVLTF. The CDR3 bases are TGCAGTGCTAGAGATCGAGAGGGAGCAGGGGCCAACGTCCTGACTTTC.

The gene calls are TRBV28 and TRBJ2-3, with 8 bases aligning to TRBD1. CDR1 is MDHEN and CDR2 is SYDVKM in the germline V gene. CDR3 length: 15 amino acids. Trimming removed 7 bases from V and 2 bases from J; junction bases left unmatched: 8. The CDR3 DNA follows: TGTGCCAGCACCTACCCAGGGGGCCTCACAGATACGCAGTATTTT. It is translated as CASTYPGGLTDTQYF.

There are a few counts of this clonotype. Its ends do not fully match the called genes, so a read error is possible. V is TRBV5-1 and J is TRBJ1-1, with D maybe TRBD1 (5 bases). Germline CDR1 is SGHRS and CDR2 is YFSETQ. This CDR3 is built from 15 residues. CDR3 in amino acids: CASSLDGGRDTEAFF. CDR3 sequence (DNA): TGTGCCAGCAGCTTAGATGGGGGTAGAGACACTGAAGCTTTCTTT.

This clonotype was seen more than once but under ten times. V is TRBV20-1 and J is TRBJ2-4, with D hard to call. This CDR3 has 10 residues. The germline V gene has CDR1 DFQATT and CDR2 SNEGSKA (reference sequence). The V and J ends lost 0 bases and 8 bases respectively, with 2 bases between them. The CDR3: CSARDDIQYF. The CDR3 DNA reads TGCAGTGCTAGAGATGACATTCAGTACTTC.

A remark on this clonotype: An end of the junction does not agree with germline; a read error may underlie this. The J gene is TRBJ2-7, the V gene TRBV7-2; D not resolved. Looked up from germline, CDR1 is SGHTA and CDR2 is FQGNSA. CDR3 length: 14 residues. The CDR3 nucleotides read TGTGCCAGCACCCTCCGGGTCACATCCTGCGAGCAGTACTTC. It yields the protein CASTLRVTSCEQYF. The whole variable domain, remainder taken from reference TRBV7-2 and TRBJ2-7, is GAGVSQSPSNKVTEKGKDVELRCDPISGHTALYWYRQSLGQGLEFLIYFQGNSAPDKSGLPSDRFSAERTGGSVSTLTIQRTQQEDSAVYLCASTLRVTSCEQYFGPGTRLTVT.